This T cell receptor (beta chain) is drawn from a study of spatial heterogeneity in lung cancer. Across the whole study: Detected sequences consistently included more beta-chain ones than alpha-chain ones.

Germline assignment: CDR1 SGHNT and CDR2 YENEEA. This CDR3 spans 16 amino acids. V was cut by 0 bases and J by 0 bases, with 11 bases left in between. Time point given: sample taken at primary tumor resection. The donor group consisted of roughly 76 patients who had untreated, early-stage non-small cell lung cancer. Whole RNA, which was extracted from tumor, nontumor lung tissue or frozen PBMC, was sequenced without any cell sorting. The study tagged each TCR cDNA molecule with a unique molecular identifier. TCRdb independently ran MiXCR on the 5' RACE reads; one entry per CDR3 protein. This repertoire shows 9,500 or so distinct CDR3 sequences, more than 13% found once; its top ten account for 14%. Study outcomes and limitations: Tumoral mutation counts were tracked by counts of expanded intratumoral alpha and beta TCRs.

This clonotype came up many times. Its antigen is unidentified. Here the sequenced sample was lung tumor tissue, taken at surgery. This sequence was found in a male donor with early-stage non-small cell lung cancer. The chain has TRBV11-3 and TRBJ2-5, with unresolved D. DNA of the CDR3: TGTGCCAGCAGCTTAGATGTCCCGGAGCACCAAGAGACCCAGTACTTC. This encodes CASSLDVPEHQETQYF.